The 18 T cell receptor beta chains given below trace back to one sample, sequenced in a study of blood T cell repertoires in COVID-19 (dated by TCRdb to the early 2020s). The method behind the library was the immunoSEQ multiplex PCR assay. Drawn from immuneACCESS, this table holds only the in-frame rearrangements with V and J called that TCRdb kept. Clones are partly lost; checked studies trace under half to an unresolved V gene and leave the rest unexplained. The sample table holds hundreds of thousands of clones, of which around 82% were seen once. The biggest ten clones account for 2.5% to 3% of the sample. The sample comprised peripheral blood. These receptors were taken from a woman between 40 and 50 years old with active or convalescent COVID-19.

The table lists this clone with a count of one. The chain combines TRBV12-5 with TRBJ1-5; D might be TRBD1 (6 bases). CDR1 and CDR2 (germline): LGHNT, FRNRAP. The V gene lost 1 base and the J gene lost 1 base, with 14 bases spanning the gap. The CDR3 totals 17 residues. The chain's CDR3 is CASGLDTGQVSNQPQHF. DNA of the CDR3: TGTGCTAGTGGTTTGGATACAGGGCAGGTGAGCAATCAGCCCCAGCATTTT.

V is TRBV5-6 and J is TRBJ2-3, with 7 bases aligning to TRBD2. Germline-derived CDR1 and CDR2 are SGHDT and YYEEEE. V lost 4 bases and J lost 4; bases outside the gene matches: 9. The CDR3 has 15 amino acids. The CDR3 sequence is CASSRSGVGADTQYF. CDR3 bases: TGTGCCAGCAGCCGGAGCGGGGTCGGCGCAGATACGCAGTATTTT.

The chain links TRBV9 to TRBJ2-5; tentative D call: TRBD1 (6 bases). Germline V gene sequence: CDR1 SGDLS, CDR2 YYNGEE. The CDR3 spans 16 residues. Trimming left V 4 bases short and J 1 base short, with 17 bases between. CDR3 sequence reads: CASSSGVQYFQETQYF. CDR3 sequence (DNA): TGTGCCAGCAGCTCAGGGGTACAGTATTTCCAAGAGACCCAGTACTTC.

This rearrangement joins TRBV4-1 to TRBJ2-1; TRBD2 agrees at 16 bases. V trimming: 6 bases; J trimming: 10 bases; junction bases outside the gene matches: 3. Germline lookup yields CDR1 MGHRA and CDR2 YSYEKL. This CDR3 spans 14 amino acids. The CDR3 DNA sequence: TGCGCCAGCAGGGGGACTAGCGGGAGGGAGGAGCAGTTCTTC. This codes for CASRGTSGREEQFF.

The chain couples TRBV6-6 to TRBJ2-7; 8 positions agree with TRBD1. V shed 7 bases and J 3 bases; nucleotides not matched to a gene: 8. The CDR3 runs 14 residues. From germline, CDR1 is MNHNY and CDR2 SVGAGI (reference sequence). The CDR3 is CASTEQGVGYEQYF. CDR3 in DNA: TGTGCCAGCACTGAACAGGGGGTTGGCTACGAGCAGTACTTC.

V gene TRBV7-3 combines with J gene TRBJ1-2; 8 nucleotides line up with TRBD1. Germline loops: CDR1 SGHTA, CDR2 FQGTGA. V was pared by 4 bases and J by 5 bases, with 6 bases of the junction left unmatched. The CDR3 extends over 14 amino acids. CDR3 sequence reads: CASSSGTGFYGYTF. CDR3 coding DNA: TGTGCCAGCAGCTCCGGGACAGGATTTTATGGCTACACCTTC.

This chain connects TRBV3-1 (or the pseudogene TRBV3-2) to TRBJ2-7; D perhaps matches TRBD2 (6 bases). Trimming left V 1 base short and J 5 bases short, with 15 bases between. Germline V gives CDR1 LGHDT, CDR2 YNNKEL (reference sequence). This CDR3 is 15 amino acids long. CDR3 sequence: CASSQVVQGGDEQYF. The CDR3 region has the DNA TGTGCCAGCAGCCAAGTCGTGCAGGGCGGGGACGAGCAGTACTTC.

The chain has TRBV3-1 (or the pseudogene TRBV3-2) and TRBJ2-7; TRBD2 agrees at 14 bases. CDR3 length equals 15 residues. From germline, CDR1 is LGHDT and CDR2 YNNKEL (reference sequence). J lost 9 bases, V lost 3 bases, and 7 bases had no gene match. As DNA, the CDR3 is TGTGCCAGCAGCCACCTGACTAGCGGGGGGGCTGTGCAGTACTTC. It yields the protein CASSHLTSGGAVQYF.

The rearrangement joins TRBV5-1 to TRBJ2-3, with 9 bases aligning to TRBD2. The CDR3 extends over 16 amino acids. CDR1 is SGHRS, CDR2 YFSETQ, per germline. Trimming at V came to 4 bases and at J to 0 bases, leaving 6 bases not matched to a gene. CDR3 region: CASSEGTSHSTDTQYF. Here the CDR3 DNA reads TGCGCCAGCAGCGAGGGGACTAGCCATAGCACAGATACGCAGTATTTT.

The chain couples TRBV6-1 to TRBJ1-4; maybe TRBD1 (6 bases). The CDR3 is made up of 15 amino acids. Germline V gene lookup returns CDR1 MNHNS and CDR2 SASEGT. The V end lost 2 bases, the J end lost 8 bases, and 15 bases lay between the germline ends. The CDR3 bases are TGTGCCAGCAGTGAATCGTCGGCAGGGGCCGAAAAACTGTTTTTT. This translates into CASSESSAGAEKLFF.

The chain links TRBV3-1 (or the pseudogene TRBV3-2) to TRBJ2-7; TRBD2 matches 12 bases. V dropped 0 bases and J dropped 1; count of bases not matched to a gene: 4. CDR3 size: 17 residues. Germline V CDR1 and CDR2: LGHDT, YNNKEL (reference sequence). The CDR3 bases are TGTGCCAGCAGCCAAGATCAAGGACTAGCGGGGTCCTACGAGCAGTACTTC. Translated, it gives CASSQDQGLAGSYEQYF.

This clone was detected only a few times. The chain uses TRBV5-6 and TRBJ2-1, with 16 nucleotides matching TRBD2. This CDR3 is built from 17 residues. CDR1 SGHDT and CDR2 YYEEEE come from the germline V gene. V gave up 4 bases and J gave up 6 bases; unmatched junction bases: 7. CDR3 sequence (DNA): TGTGCCAGCAGCCTGGGACTAGCGGGAGGGGGGCGCAATGAGCAGTTCTTC. Residues: CASSLGLAGGGRNEQFF.

J is TRBJ2-5 and V is TRBV9; 8 bases fit TRBD2. Germline V gene sequence: CDR1 SGDLS, CDR2 YYNGEE. CDR3 size: 13 residues. The V segment lost 4 bases and the J segment 5 bases; nucleotides outside the gene matches: 4. This chain's CDR3 is CASSSRLAETQYF. For the CDR3, the DNA is TGTGCCAGCAGCTCCAGACTAGCGGAGACCCAGTACTTC.

V is TRBV11-3 and J is TRBJ1-2; no clear D. Trimming pared 5 bases from V and 2 bases from J, leaving 15 bases between. There are 15 residues in the CDR3. Germline V lookup: CDR1 SGHNT, CDR2 YENEEA. CDR3 DNA sequence: TGTGCCAGCAGCGCCTTAGGAGGGCTCAACTATGGCTACACCTTC. It is translated as CASSALGGLNYGYTF.

The chain joins TRBV9 to TRBJ1-2, with 8 positions matching TRBD1. Germline V lookup: CDR1 SGDLS, CDR2 YYNGEE. V trimming: 0 bases; J trimming: 8 bases; junction bases outside the gene matches: 9. The CDR3 extends over 15 amino acids. The chain's CDR3 is CASSVEGRGQSGYTF. Written as DNA, the CDR3 is TGTGCCAGCAGCGTAGAGGGCAGGGGGCAATCGGGCTACACCTTC.

This rearrangement joins TRBV24-1 to TRBJ1-5, with D possibly TRBD1 on 5 matching bases. The CDR3 is 12 amino acids. V shed 5 bases and J shed 7 bases, with 8 bases lying between them. The V gene's germline CDR1 is KGHDR and CDR2 SFDVKD. The CDR3: CATSGRGQPQHF. The CDR3 DNA is TGTGCCACCAGTGGGAGGGGACAGCCCCAGCATTTT.

The rearrangement uses TRBV11-2 and TRBJ2-4; D is perhaps TRBD1 (6 bases). This CDR3 is built from 13 residues. Germline-derived CDR1 and CDR2 are SGHAT and FQNNGV. The V gene lost 2 bases and the J gene lost 8 bases, with 10 bases spanning the gap. This chain's CDR3 is CASSLLRQDIQYF. CDR3 nucleotide sequence: TGTGCCAGCAGCTTACTTCGACAGGACATTCAGTACTTC.

The V gene is TRBV27, the J gene TRBJ1-2, with TRBD1 identical over 8 bases. V dropped 3 bases and J dropped 8; count of bases not matched to a gene: 8. The germline V gene encodes CDR1 MNHEY and CDR2 SMNVEV (reference sequence). The CDR3 spans 14 residues. The CDR3 DNA reads TGTGCCAGCAGTTTTTTGCAGGGGGCGGGGGGCTACACCTTC. Encoded protein: CASSFLQGAGGYTF.